This T cell receptor beta chain was obtained from a study of T cell clusters in autoimmune cytopenias. Germline CDR1 is MNHEY and CDR2 is SMNVEV (reference sequence). The CDR3 consists of 16 residues. TRB was amplified from roughly 250 ng of peripheral blood genomic DNA per sample. Study-wide points: TRB repertoire shifts in secondary cytopenia and chronic lymphocytic leukemia mostly reflected lymphoma, not autoimmunity.

As for this clonotype: Its antigen is unknown.

TRB was amplified by touch-down multiplex PCR, primer pools A and B combined. One entry per CDR3 protein, without DNA, is what TCRdb gives after re-calling the multiplex PCR reads. This sample's clone table lists about 15,000 distinct CDR3 sequences. The chain links TRBV27 to TRBJ2-3; TCRdb's D call, TRBD1, is unchecked because there is no DNA. Sequencing input: peripheral blood. This receptor was obtained from a human donor with an autoimmune cytopenia or autoimmune hepatitis (not recorded which). CDR3 in amino acids: CASTPGPGTRTDTQYF.